The 5 T cell receptor beta chains listed next were all sequenced from one sample in a study of radiotherapy plus CTLA-4 blockade in lung cancer. Only in-frame clones appear in the TCRdb table, and some are missing; sequencing was by immunoSEQ multiplex PCR. Here the sample spans 32,000 or so clones, roughly 70% being singletons. This specimen consisted of peripheral blood, obtained from a patient treated with radiotherapy plus ipilimumab. The origin of the receptors is a human donor with non-small cell lung cancer that progressed on radiotherapy plus ipilimumab.

The table lists this clone with a count of one. The rearrangement links TRBV9 to TRBJ1-2; a possible D gene is TRBD1 (5 bases). V gave up 4 bases and J gave up 7 bases, with 17 bases separating them. CDR3 length: 14 amino acids. Germline values: CDR1 SGDLS, CDR2 YYNGEE. CDR3 bases: TGTGCCAGCAGCACCCAGAGCGGGGGAAGTGGCTACACCTTC. Its protein product is CASSTQSGGSGYTF.

This sequence joins TRBV4-3 and TRBJ1-1; 10 positions match TRBD1. Trimming at V came to 6 bases and at J to 5 bases, leaving 6 bases not matched to a gene. CDR3 length equals 14 residues. CDR1 and CDR2 (germline): LGHNA, YSLEER. The CDR3: CASRDQDRGTEAFF. DNA of the CDR3: TGCGCCAGCAGAGACCAGGACAGGGGGACTGAAGCTTTCTTT.

The genes are TRBV5-1 and TRBJ2-1; D might be TRBD1 or TRBD2, each matching 5 bases. Trimming stripped 4 bases from V and 0 bases from J, with 11 bases between. Germline assignment: CDR1 SGHRS and CDR2 YFSETQ. This CDR3 spans 15 amino acids. Here the CDR3 reads CASSVSGSSYNEQFF. The DNA for the CDR3 is TGCGCCAGCAGCGTATCAGGGAGCTCCTACAATGAGCAGTTCTTC.

This chain links TRBV9 with TRBJ1-5; tentative D call: TRBD1 (6 bases). V shed 4 bases and J shed 6 bases, with 17 bases lying between them. There are 15 residues in the CDR3. Germline loops: CDR1 SGDLS, CDR2 YYNGEE. CDR3 in DNA: TGTGCCAGCAGCACAACGGGGGGGCTTGGTCAGCCCCAGCATTTT. This encodes CASSTTGGLGQPQHF.

Regarding this clone: Other DNA sequences in this specimen translate into the identical CDR3. This chain links TRBV7-2 with TRBJ1-5; D is unclear. Trimming left V 1 base short and J 0 bases short, with 7 bases between. Per germline, CDR1 SGHTA and CDR2 FQGNSA. There are 15 residues in the CDR3. CDR3 sequence: CASSLEGYSNQPQHF. CDR3 bases: TGTGCCAGCAGCTTAGAGGGTTATAGCAATCAGCCCCAGCATTTT.